One sample yielded the 7 T cell receptor beta chains listed below, sequenced in a study of CD8+ T cells in alopecia areata. RNA was extracted and reverse transcribed into cDNA as the sequencing template. Clones were sequenced by immunoSEQ multiplex PCR, and TCRdb holds only the in-frame ones, with some missing. The table records around 110,000 clones without singletons, the ten largest covering roughly a fifth. The sequenced material came from lesional skin. These receptors were taken from a C3H/HeJ mouse with alopecia areata. For this strain, the MHC haplotype corresponds to H2-k.

This clone was picked up many times. The gene names given are mouse names. The read terminates 4 residues ahead of where the CDR3 ends, so the germline J gene completes it. The chain couples TRBV19 to TRBJ2-5; the match to TRBD2 covers 9 bases. Germline V gives CDR1 FNHDT, CDR2 SITEND (reference sequence). This CDR3 spans 13 amino acids. CDR3 region: CASSDWGRDTQYF. The part of the CDR3 DNA that was read is TGTGCCAGCAGTGACTGGGGGCGAGAC.

This clone was counted many times. At residue 13, the translated DNA and the protein in TCRdb do not agree; the protein given here is derived from the DNA. The genes are named according to mouse. The read terminates 3 residues before the CDR3 end, so the remaining end is supplied by the germline J gene. The genes are TRBV13-3 and TRBJ1-6, with 8 bases identical to TRBD1. TRBJ1-6 is flagged as an ORF with uncertain function. The CDR3 length is 16 residues. The trim removed 0 bases at V and 5 bases at J, leaving 4 bases unmatched. Germline CDR1 NNHDY, CDR2 SYVADS. The CDR3 loop is CASSDVGQENNSPLYF. The CDR3 DNA, read in part, is TGTGCCAGCAGTGATGTGGGACAGGAGAATAATTCGCCC.

This clone was seen many times. The germline and genes are mouse ones. The missing CDR3 end, 4 residues past where the read stops, is filled in from the germline J gene. The rearrangement uses TRBV13-3 and TRBJ2-1, with TRBD2 matching over 10 bases. Germline V gene data show CDR1 as NNHDY and CDR2 as SYVADS. With 0 bases clipped from V and 6 bases from J, the junction kept 3 bases outside the gene matches. The CDR3 has 15 residues. Here the CDR3 reads CASSDADWGVAEQFF. CDR3 DNA (partial): TGTGCCAGCAGTGATGCCGACTGGGGGGTTGCT.

This clone was detected only a few times. Gene names follow the mouse nomenclature. Read coverage stops 4 residues before the CDR3 terminus; the germline J gene supplies the remainder. The chain uses TRBV13-1 and TRBJ2-1; 8 bases map to TRBD1. This CDR3 spans 14 amino acids. Germline lookup yields CDR1 NSHNY and CDR2 SYGAGN. The part of the CDR3 DNA that was read is TGTGCCAGCAGTGATGGTCAGGGGGCGGCT. It codes for CASSDGQGAA. The whole CDR3 is CASSDGQGAAEQFF.

This clone was found a few times. Each gene name is a mouse one. The read ends 4 residues shy of where the CDR3 ends; the end is completed using the germline J gene. The chain links TRBV13-1 to TRBJ2-3; TRBD2 might be the D (6 bases). Germline V CDR1 and CDR2: NSHNY, SYGAGN. V shed 6 bases and J shed 0 bases, with 14 bases lying between them. The CDR3 has 15 residues. CDR3 protein: CASIVDWTSAETLYF. The CDR3 bases that were read are TGTGCCAGCATTGTCGACTGGACTAGTGCAGAA.

This clone occurred a few times. Gene names denote mouse genes. The read ends 4 residues before the CDR3 terminus; that terminus is restored from the germline J gene. The chain recombines TRBV13-3 with TRBJ2-7; maybe TRBD1 (5 bases). The CDR3 extends over 14 amino acids. From germline, CDR1 is NNHDY and CDR2 SYVADS. Trimming pared 1 base from V and 1 base from J, leaving 9 bases between. The CDR3 bases that were read are TGTGCCAGCAGTGATCTGGACAATTCCTAT. Translating it yields CASSDLDNSY. Given in full, the CDR3 is CASSDLDNSYEQYF.

Regarding this clone: Gene names refer to mouse genes. The read is 4 residues too short to cover the CDR3 end, so that end is filled in from the germline J gene. V usage is TRBV13-1 and J usage is TRBJ2-5; 10 bases line up with TRBD2. Per germline, CDR1 NSHNY and CDR2 SYGAGN. The CDR3 loop spans 14 amino acids. This CDR3 reads CASSDLGGLDTQYF. Partial CDR3 DNA: TGTGCCAGCAGTGACCTGGGGGGGCTGGAC.